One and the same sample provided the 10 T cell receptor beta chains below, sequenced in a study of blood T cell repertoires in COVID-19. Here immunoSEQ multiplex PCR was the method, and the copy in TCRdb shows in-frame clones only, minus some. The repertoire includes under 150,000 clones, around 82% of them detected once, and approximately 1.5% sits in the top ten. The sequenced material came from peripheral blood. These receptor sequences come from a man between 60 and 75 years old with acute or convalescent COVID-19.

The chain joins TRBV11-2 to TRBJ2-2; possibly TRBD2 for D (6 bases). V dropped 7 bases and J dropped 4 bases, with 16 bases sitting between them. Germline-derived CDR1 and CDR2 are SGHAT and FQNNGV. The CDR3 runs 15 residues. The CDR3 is CASTLGGGITGELFF. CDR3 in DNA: TGTGCCAGCACCCTGGGCGGAGGGATCACCGGGGAGCTGTTTTTT.

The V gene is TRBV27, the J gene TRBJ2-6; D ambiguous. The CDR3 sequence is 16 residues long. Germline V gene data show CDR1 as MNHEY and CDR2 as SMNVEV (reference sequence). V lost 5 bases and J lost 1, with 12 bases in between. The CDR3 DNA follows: TGTGCCAGCAGTCTATGGCCCTTTTCTGGGGCCAACGTCCTGACTTTC. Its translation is CASSLWPFSGANVLTF.

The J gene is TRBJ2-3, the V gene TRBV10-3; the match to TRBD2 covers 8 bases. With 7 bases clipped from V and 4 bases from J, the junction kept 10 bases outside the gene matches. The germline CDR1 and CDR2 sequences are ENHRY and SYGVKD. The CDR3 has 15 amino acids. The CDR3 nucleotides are TGTGCCATCAAGCCTTCAGCGGGAGCCCCAGATACGCAGTATTTT. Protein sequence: CAIKPSAGAPDTQYF.

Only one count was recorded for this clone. The CDR3 spells CASSEGTVYNEQFF. The CDR3 coding sequence is TGTGCCAGCAGCGAGGGGACAGTCTACAATGAGCAGTTCTTC. The chain carries TRBV7-3 and TRBJ2-1; 7 bases match TRBD1. Germline V CDR1 and CDR2: SGHTA, FQGTGA. The CDR3 is made up of 14 amino acids. V shed 5 bases, J shed 3 bases, and the junction held 4 bases outside the gene matches.

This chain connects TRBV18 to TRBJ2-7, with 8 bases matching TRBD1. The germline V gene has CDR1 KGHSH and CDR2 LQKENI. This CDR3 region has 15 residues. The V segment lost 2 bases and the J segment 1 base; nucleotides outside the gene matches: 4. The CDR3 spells CASSPGTGLSYEQYF. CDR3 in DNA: TGTGCCAGCTCACCAGGGACAGGTCTGTCCTACGAGCAGTACTTC.

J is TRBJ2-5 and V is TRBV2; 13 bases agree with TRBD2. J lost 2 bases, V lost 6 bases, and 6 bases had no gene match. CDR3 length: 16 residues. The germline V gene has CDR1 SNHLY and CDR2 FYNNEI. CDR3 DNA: TGTGCCAGCAGCCTTGGACTAGCGGGAGCTCAAGAGACCCAGTACTTC. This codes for CASSLGLAGAQETQYF.

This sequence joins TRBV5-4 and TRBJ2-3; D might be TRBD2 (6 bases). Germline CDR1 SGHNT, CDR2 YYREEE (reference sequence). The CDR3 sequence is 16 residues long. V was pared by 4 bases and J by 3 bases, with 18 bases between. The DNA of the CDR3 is TGTGCCAGCAGCCCCGTGGCGGGAAGGGGTACAGATACGCAGTATTTT. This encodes CASSPVAGRGTDTQYF.

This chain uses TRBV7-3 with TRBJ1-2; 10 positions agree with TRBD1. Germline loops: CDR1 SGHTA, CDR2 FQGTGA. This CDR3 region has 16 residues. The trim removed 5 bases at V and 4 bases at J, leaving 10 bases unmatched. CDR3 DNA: TGTGCCAGCAGCCCGTCCGGGACAGGGGCTAGCTATGGCTACACCTTC. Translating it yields CASSPSGTGASYGYTF.

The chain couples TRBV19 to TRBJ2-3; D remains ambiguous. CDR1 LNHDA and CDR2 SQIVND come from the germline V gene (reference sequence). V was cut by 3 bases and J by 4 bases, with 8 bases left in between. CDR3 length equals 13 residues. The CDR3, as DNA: TGTGCCAGTAGTATGAGGTACGCAGATACGCAGTATTTT. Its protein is CASSMRYADTQYF.

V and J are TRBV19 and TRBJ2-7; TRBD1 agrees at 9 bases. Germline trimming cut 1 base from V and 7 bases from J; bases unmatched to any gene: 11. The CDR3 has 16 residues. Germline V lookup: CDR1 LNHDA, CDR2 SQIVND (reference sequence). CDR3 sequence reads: CASSIGTGQGREEQYF. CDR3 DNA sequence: TGTGCCAGTAGTATAGGTACTGGACAGGGGAGGGAAGAGCAGTACTTC.